Presented here are 19 T cell receptor beta chains from one specimen sequenced in a study of T cell repertoires in cytomegalovirus infection. These receptors' antigens are unknown. In TCRdb, the reads were re-called with MiXCR into one record per CDR3 protein. The sample yields about half a million distinct CDR3 sequences, about 42% seen once. The sequencing used cultured PBMCs, collected from culture after CMV antigen stimulation. These receptors came from a human donor in good health (CMV status not recorded). Some clones in this sample may be carry-over from other donors' samples.

V usage is TRBV19 and J usage is TRBJ1-1; no reliable D call. Germline lookup yields CDR1 LNHDA and CDR2 SQIVND (reference sequence). Trimming cost V 1 base and J 1 base, with 10 bases left between them. This CDR3 is built from 15 residues. CDR3 loop: CASSIGRTRNTEAFF. The CDR3 region has the DNA TGTGCCAGTAGTATAGGAAGGACTCGGAACACTGAAGCTTTCTTT.

This clonotype has just a few counts. The rearrangement links TRBV6-1 to TRBJ2-1; D not certain. Germline loops: CDR1 MNHNS, CDR2 SASEGT. With 1 base removed from V and 15 bases from J, the gap between germline ends came to 13 bases. This CDR3 spans 12 amino acids. CDR3 in DNA: TGTGCCAGCAGTGAAGGTCCAACCACGAGGTTCTTC. This codes for CASSEGPTTRFF.

The rearrangement links TRBV4-3 to TRBJ1-2; 8 nucleotides align to TRBD1. With V trimmed by 1 base and J by 3 bases, 4 bases remained unmatched. Germline lookup yields CDR1 LGHNA and CDR2 YSLEER. CDR3 length: 15 residues. The CDR3 DNA follows: TGCGCCAGCAGCCAAGGACAGGGGCGGGACTATGGCTACACCTTC. Translated, it gives CASSQGQGRDYGYTF.

This clonotype occurred a few times. The J gene is TRBJ2-5, the V gene TRBV19, with TRBD2 as a possible D gene (6 bases). The V gene's germline CDR1 is LNHDA and CDR2 SQIVND (reference sequence). The CDR3 is 15 residues long. Trimming pared 7 bases from V and 2 bases from J, leaving 17 bases between. CDR3 bases: TGTGCCAGTAAGGGAGGTCAAGGCCTACAAGAGACCCAGTACTTC. It yields the protein CASKGGQGLQETQYF.

This clonotype has a handful of counts. Relative to the germline gene, one junction end is altered; a read error may explain this. This chain joins TRBV7-8 and TRBJ2-2; D is tentatively TRBD1 or TRBD2 (6 bases each). The germline V gene encodes CDR1 SGHVS and CDR2 FQNEAQ. The CDR3 covers 16 residues. CDR3 protein: CASSPLGGTYTGELFF. Here the CDR3 DNA reads TGTGCCAGCAGCCCTTTGGGCGGGACATACACAGGGGAGCTGTTTTTT.

This clonotype was detected only a few times. The gene calls are TRBV10-3 and TRBJ2-3; possible D gene TRBD1, 6 bases. V shed 9 bases and J shed 4 bases, with 14 bases lying between them. The CDR3 is made up of 13 amino acids. Germline V CDR1 and CDR2: ENHRY, SYGVKD. The CDR3: CAMARTDSDTQYF. CDR3 nucleotides: TGTGCCATGGCAAGGACAGATTCAGATACGCAGTATTTT.

The V call is TRBV12-3 or TRBV12-4, the J call TRBJ2-5, with TRBD2 identical over 9 bases. The CDR3 is made up of 16 amino acids. J lost 3 bases, V lost 5 bases, and 10 bases had no gene match. CDR3 region: CASSPQASGGKETQYF. The CDR3 region has the DNA TGTGCCAGCAGTCCCCAGGCGAGCGGGGGGAAAGAGACCCAGTACTTC.

The genes are TRBV5-4 and TRBJ1-2, with 10 bases matching TRBD1. CDR1 is SGHNT, CDR2 YYREEE, per germline (reference sequence). The V and J ends lost 3 bases and 4 bases, in that order; junction bases with no gene match: 6. The CDR3 spans 15 residues. CDR3 coding DNA: TGTGCCAGCAGCTACCCCCGGGACAGGGGCTATGGCTACACCTTC. Translating it yields CASSYPRDRGYGYTF.

The sample holds one count of this clonotype. The J gene is TRBJ2-5, the V gene TRBV7-9; D is possibly TRBD2 (5 bases). Germline lookup yields CDR1 SEHNR and CDR2 FQNEAQ (reference sequence). The CDR3 runs 14 residues. Between the trimmed V and J ends, which lost 5 bases and 11 bases, there was a span of 21 bases. The CDR3 region is CASSPFRESQSQYF. CDR3 DNA sequence: TGTGCCAGCAGCCCTTTCCGGGAATCCCAGTCTCAGTACTTC.

V gene TRBV20-1 combines with J gene TRBJ2-6; D remains ambiguous. Germline V gives CDR1 DFQATT, CDR2 SNEGSKA (reference sequence). Trimming removed 6 bases at V and 1 base at J, with 10 bases between. The CDR3 has 14 residues. CDR3 nucleotides: TGCAGTGCCCCGAGCTTGTCTGGGGCCAACGTCCTGACTTTC. Translation gives CSAPSLSGANVLTF.

The V call is TRBV10-3, the J call TRBJ1-2, with 7 nucleotides matching TRBD1. J was trimmed by 1 base and V by 2 bases; bases with no gene match: 4. Germline CDR1 is ENHRY and CDR2 is SYGVKD. This CDR3 region has 15 residues. In DNA form, the CDR3 reads TGTGCCATCAGTGAGGAACAGGGGTTTAACTATGGCTACACCTTC. It encodes CAISEEQGFNYGYTF.

This clonotype was recorded at least ten times. V is TRBV7-2 and J is TRBJ2-7; 7 bases agree with TRBD1. Germline lookup yields CDR1 SGHTA and CDR2 FQGNSA. The CDR3 runs 14 residues. The ends lost 2 bases at V and 2 bases at J; junction bases unmatched: 3. In DNA, the CDR3 is TGTGCCAGCAGCTTACGACAGGGTACCTACGAGCAGTACTTC. Translated: CASSLRQGTYEQYF.

The chain combines TRBV5-4 with TRBJ2-6; unclear D gene. Germline CDR1 is SGHNT and CDR2 is YYREEE (reference sequence). The germline V and J ends were trimmed by 4 bases and 0 bases, with 8 bases remaining between them. CDR3 length equals 15 residues. The CDR3 reads CASSPVNSGANVLTF. CDR3 sequence (DNA): TGTGCCAGCAGCCCAGTCAACTCTGGGGCCAACGTCCTGACTTTC.

Note on this clonotype: One junction end does not reproduce the germline sequence, and a read error may be involved. This sequence joins TRBV5-3 and TRBJ2-2; D is uncertain. TRBV5-3 is given ORF status, its function remaining uncertain. There are 13 residues in the CDR3. This chain's CDR3 is CASSLFNNGELFF. The DNA of the CDR3 is TGTGCCAGCAGCTTATTTAATAACGGGGAGCTGTTTTTT.

This clonotype was recorded a few times. The chain uses TRBV6-1 and TRBJ2-5; D might be TRBD1 (6 bases). Germline V CDR1 and CDR2: MNHNS, SASEGT. V lost 4 bases and J lost 0, with 21 bases in between. This CDR3 comprises 18 residues. As DNA, the CDR3 is TGTGCCAGCAGTGTAAGATCCCCTAGGGGGAGTTACCAAGAGACCCAGTACTTC. It yields the protein CASSVRSPRGSYQETQYF.

This clonotype appeared a few times. The gene calls are TRBV12-3 or TRBV12-4 and TRBJ1-5; the D gene is possibly TRBD1 (5 bases). V lost 3 bases and J 5 bases, leaving 11 bases between the germline ends. CDR3 length equals 14 residues. DNA for the CDR3: TGTGCCAGCAGTTTTGGGGGGAGACATCAGCCCCAGCATTTT. It is translated as CASSFGGRHQPQHF.

The chain couples TRBV30 to TRBJ2-3; tentatively, D is TRBD1 or TRBD2 (5 bases each). V was shortened by 3 bases and J by 6 bases, with 16 bases between the two germline ends. Looked up from germline, CDR1 is GTSNPN and CDR2 is SVGIG (reference sequence). The CDR3 spans 14 residues. CDR3 nucleotide sequence: TGTGCCTGGAGGAAAAGGTGGGGGTTGGATACGCAGTATTTT. It is translated as CAWRKRWGLDTQYF.

The chain carries TRBV4-1 and TRBJ1-1, with 9 bases lining up with TRBD1. J gave up 1 base and V 5 bases, and 5 bases lay outside the gene matches. The germline gives CDR1 MGHRA, CDR2 YSYEKL. The CDR3 extends over 15 amino acids. CDR3 sequence reads: CASSGPDRGNTEAFF. The CDR3 nucleotides are TGCGCCAGCAGCGGACCGGACAGGGGGAACACTGAAGCTTTCTTT.

The table lists this clonotype with a few counts. The chain has TRBV7-2 and TRBJ1-2; possibly TRBD1 for D (5 bases). The CDR3 extends over 15 amino acids. Germline V gene lookup returns CDR1 SGHTA and CDR2 FQGNSA. Trimming shortened V by 1 base and J by 2 bases, and 11 bases separated the two germline ends. In nucleotides, the CDR3 is TGTGCCAGCAGCTTAGATGGGGCGGGAAACTATGGCTACACCTTC. As protein: CASSLDGAGNYGYTF.